This T cell receptor (beta chain) was retrieved from a study of early T cells in non-severe SARS-CoV-2 infection. The CDR3 totals 13 residues. Deletions cut 4 bases from V and 8 bases from J, with 12 bases between. Germline V CDR1 and CDR2: DFQATT, SNEGSKA (reference sequence). One entry per CDR3 protein, called by TCRdb with MiXCR from the 5' RACE reads. The repertoire holds tens of thousands of distinct CDR3 sequences, around 12% seen once, with 4.2% in the top ten. The gene calls are TRBV20-1 and TRBJ1-6; tentatively, D is TRBD1 (5 bases). The clonotype comes from an adult who was a healthcare worker with PCR-confirmed SARS-CoV-2 infection or an uninfected control (not recorded which). The sequenced material came from whole blood. The chain's CDR3 is CSANRDLDSPLHF. The CDR3 coding sequence is TGCAGTGCTAACCGGGACCTTGATTCACCCCTCCACTTT.